These 4 T cell receptor beta chains were all obtained from the same sample, sequenced in a study of human T cells and chemical hapten exposure. A single record per CDR3 protein comes from TCRdb applying MiXCR to the RACE reads. The sample comprises 300,000 to 400,000 distinct CDR3 sequences, about 7% of which are singletons, and 8.4% rests with the top ten. Time point of the sample: patch test 1, 2 weeks after DPC sensitization. The treatment is: therapeutic diphenylcyclopropenone sensitization with weekly scalp DPC. Material: whole blood, obtained in connection with sensitization to the hapten diphenylcyclopropenone (DPC). The source is a woman between 18 and 29 years old with alopecia areata. Some clones in this sample may be carry-over from other donors' samples.

The rearrangement links TRBV4-3 to TRBJ2-7, with D maybe TRBD2 (5 bases). This CDR3 region has 15 residues. Germline assignment: CDR1 LGHNA and CDR2 YSLEER. Deletions cut 7 bases from V and 4 bases from J, with 20 bases between. In nucleotides, the CDR3 is TGCGCCAGCATCCTACTAGAGGCGGCCGTGTACGAGCAGTACTTC. Its translation is CASILLEAAVYEQYF.

The chain uses TRBV13 and TRBJ1-5, with 12 bases fitting TRBD1. There are 22 residues in the CDR3. The germline V gene has CDR1 PRHDT and CDR2 FYEKMQ (reference sequence). V shed 0 bases and J 0 bases; nucleotides not matched to a gene: 15. This CDR3 reads CASSLGPWGSGQGADSNQPQHF. In DNA form, the CDR3 reads TGTGCCAGCAGCTTAGGCCCCTGGGGTTCGGGACAGGGGGCCGATAGCAATCAGCCCCAGCATTTT.

There are a few counts of this clonotype. This rearrangement joins TRBV21-1 to TRBJ1-5. TRBV21-1 has pseudogene status. This CDR3 has 13 amino acids. The CDR3 region has the DNA TGTGCCAGCAGCAAAGAGGAGGGTCAGCCCCAGCATTTT. Protein product: CASSKEEGQPQHF.

This clonotype was counted a few times. The gene calls are TRBV9 and TRBJ1-5; D not resolved. V shed 1 base and J shed 5 bases, with 7 bases lying between them. CDR1 is SGDLS and CDR2 is YYNGEE in the germline V gene. CDR3 length equals 13 residues. In nucleotides, the CDR3 is TGTGCCAGCAGCGTAAACGGAGATCAGCCCCAGCATTTT. This encodes CASSVNGDQPQHF.